This T cell receptor beta chain was identified during a study of blood T cell repertoires in COVID-19. The table came from immunoSEQ multiplex PCR; TCRdb's copy has only in-frame clones and leaves some out. The table lists about 120,000 clones, approximately 83% of them singletons. Material: peripheral blood. The clonotype originates from an elderly man with acute or convalescent COVID-19.

The CDR3 region has the DNA TGTGCCAGCAGGGAGGGACTTAAGAACACTGAAGCTTTCTTT. Translation gives CASREGLKNTEAFF. V is TRBV2 and J is TRBJ1-1; D possibly corresponds to TRBD1 (5 bases). Germline V CDR1 and CDR2: SNHLY, FYNNEI. Trimming took off 6 bases at V and 1 base at J, with 12 bases between the two ends. The CDR3 has 14 residues.